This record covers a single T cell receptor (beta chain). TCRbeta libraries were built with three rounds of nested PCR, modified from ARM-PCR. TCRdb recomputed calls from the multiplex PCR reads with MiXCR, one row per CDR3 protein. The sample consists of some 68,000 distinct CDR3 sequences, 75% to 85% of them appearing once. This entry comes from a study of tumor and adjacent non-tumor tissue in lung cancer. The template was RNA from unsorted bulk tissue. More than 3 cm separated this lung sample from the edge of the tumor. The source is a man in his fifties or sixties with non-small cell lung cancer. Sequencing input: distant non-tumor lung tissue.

The CDR3 bases are TGTGCCAGCAGCCTGGGACTAGCCCTCCATGGTACTCAGTATTTT. Translated: CASSLGLALHGTQYF. The chain joins TRBV5-5 to TRBJ2-3; 9 positions agree with TRBD2. CDR1 SGHKS and CDR2 YYEKEE come from the germline V gene (reference sequence). With V trimmed by 4 bases and J by 12 bases, 15 bases remained unmatched. CDR3 size: 15 residues.